These 9 T cell receptor beta chains originate from one sample sequenced in a study of siplizumab effects on memory and regulatory T cells. Method: immunoSEQ multiplex PCR; TCRdb's copy keeps in-frame clones and lacks some. The repertoire holds 100,000 or so clones, with about 94% as singletons. Sequenced sample: non-Treg CD4+ T cells sorted from blood. These receptors were obtained from a human donor in good health.

The gene calls are TRBV5-1 and TRBJ2-3; D is ambiguous. Per the germline V gene, CDR1 is SGHRS and CDR2 is YFSETQ. V gave up 0 bases and J gave up 4 bases, with 3 bases separating them. The CDR3 runs 12 residues. This chain's CDR3 is CASSLVSDTQYF. The CDR3 coding sequence is TGCGCCAGCAGCTTGGTATCAGATACGCAGTATTTT.

This chain links TRBV7-9 with TRBJ2-3, with TRBD1 matching over 7 bases. V lost 0 bases, J lost 1 base, and 4 bases stayed unmatched. The CDR3 is made up of 16 amino acids. Germline assignment: CDR1 SEHNR and CDR2 FQNEAQ (reference sequence). The CDR3 DNA sequence: TGTGCCAGCAGCTTAGCACAGGGGCTCGGCACAGATACGCAGTATTTT. Encoded protein: CASSLAQGLGTDTQYF.

This chain connects TRBV4-1 to TRBJ2-3; D may be TRBD1 (6 bases). V was trimmed by 4 bases and J by 0 bases, leaving 11 bases between them. The CDR3 sequence is 15 residues long. Germline-derived CDR1 and CDR2 are MGHRA and YSYEKL. The CDR3 reads CASSRGGLSTDTQYF. CDR3 coding DNA: TGCGCCAGCAGCCGAGGGGGTCTAAGCACAGATACGCAGTATTTT.

V usage is TRBV5-1 and J usage is TRBJ2-5, with 8 bases identical to TRBD2. The germline CDR1 and CDR2 sequences are SGHRS and YFSETQ. V lost 4 bases, J lost 7 bases, and 6 bases stayed unmatched. The CDR3 is made up of 13 amino acids. The CDR3 reads CASSPGLEVTQYF. CDR3 sequence (DNA): TGCGCCAGCAGCCCGGGACTAGAGGTGACCCAGTACTTC.

The V gene is TRBV28, the J gene TRBJ2-3, with TRBD2 matching 12 bases. V gave up 6 bases and J gave up 11 bases; unmatched junction bases: 3. This CDR3 is 12 amino acids long. Germline V CDR1 and CDR2: MDHEN, SYDVKM. CDR3 sequence (DNA): TGTGCCAGCAGCCCGGGACTAGCGGGGCAGTATTTT. Translation: CASSPGLAGQYF.

This chain uses TRBV7-2 with TRBJ2-1, with TRBD2 identical over 15 bases. J lost 4 bases, V lost 5 bases, and 9 bases had no gene match. This CDR3 contains 18 residues. Germline V gene data show CDR1 as SGHTA and CDR2 as FQGNSA. CDR3 loop: CASSNMGLAGGNYNEQFF. DNA of the CDR3: TGTGCCAGCAGCAATATGGGACTAGCGGGAGGAAATTACAATGAGCAGTTCTTC.

The chain combines TRBV30 with TRBJ1-2; D uncertain. Germline V gives CDR1 GTSNPN, CDR2 SVGIG (reference sequence). With 8 bases removed from V and 4 bases from J, the gap between germline ends came to 11 bases. The CDR3 runs 11 residues. CDR3 sequence: CALSPGYGYTF. CDR3 nucleotide sequence: TGTGCCCTAAGTCCAGGCTATGGCTACACCTTC.

This chain links TRBV19 with TRBJ1-2; D possibly corresponds to TRBD1 (5 bases). The CDR3 is 14 residues long. V lost 7 bases, J lost 6 bases, and 18 bases lay in between. Looked up from germline, CDR1 is LNHDA and CDR2 is SQIVND (reference sequence). The CDR3 DNA is TGTGCCAGTAACGACCAACCGGGACGTCATGGCTACACCTTC. It codes for CASNDQPGRHGYTF.

The chain is built from TRBV19 and TRBJ2-6; 7 bases are shared with TRBD1. Germline assignment: CDR1 LNHDA and CDR2 SQIVND (reference sequence). Trimming cost V 6 bases and J 1 base; bases outside gene matches: 6. This CDR3 is 16 amino acids long. CDR3 in DNA: TGTGCCAGTAGGGATCGACAGGGTTCTGGGGCCAACGTCCTGACTTTC. It translates to CASRDRQGSGANVLTF.